This TCR beta chain was identified during a study of Ad26.COV2.S vaccination and SARS-CoV-2 variants. Whole-study results and caveats: It was found that vaccine and placebo recipients had similar non-spike TCR breadth. There was reportedly substantial breadth in spike-specific CD8+ and CD4+ T cell responses after vaccination.

The treatment is: approximately 18 received Ad26.COV2.S at low or high dose, single or two shots; five or six received placebo; per-sample allocation not given. Day 63 after the first injection of vaccine or placebo was the sampling time. Profiled with immunoSEQ multiplex PCR; TCRdb holds only in-frame clones, not every one. Of 380,000 or so clones in the sample, 88% are singletons; the top ten hold 6.4%. V lost 8 bases and J 7 bases, leaving 18 bases between the germline ends. The CDR3 has 14 amino acids. The germline CDR1 and CDR2 sequences are MNHEY and SVGAGI. As for this clone: Its antigen is unknown.

The origin of this receptor is a person aged 18-65 years who received the Ad26.COV2.S COVID-19 vaccine or a placebo. The sequencing here drew on peripheral blood, taken in a trial of Ad26.COV2.S vaccine versus placebo. This chain joins TRBV6-5 and TRBJ1-5; no clear D. CDR3 DNA: TGTGCCAGCGTCACGCCTGGGGTTGTCCAGCCCCAGCATTTT. Protein: CASVTPGVVQPQHF.